Below are 31 T cell receptor beta chains sequenced from a single sample in a study of cytomegalovirus exposure and HLA in healthy donors (dated by TCRdb to the late 2010s). The library came from the immunoSEQ multiplex PCR assay. A mixture of 60 forward primers for TCR Vbeta segments and 13 reverse primers for TCR Jbeta segments was used in the multiplex PCR. The source is immuneACCESS, and TCRdb retained only in-frame sequences with V and J called. Part of the clones is not carried over; for the studies checked, unresolved V genes explain less than half of this, and the remainder is unexplained. The sample table contains about 160,000 clones; only one count was recorded for 82% of them. The ten largest clones add up to around 10% of the sample. Material for sequencing was PBMCs. These receptors originate from a man in his fifties in good health and CMV-seropositive.

The V and J genes are TRBV7-3 and TRBJ2-2; 8 positions agree with TRBD2. Germline CDR1 reads SGHTA; CDR2 reads FQGTGA. The CDR3 consists of 16 residues. Trimming at V came to 5 bases and at J to 2 bases, leaving 7 bases not matched to a gene. The CDR3 loop reads CASSRTSGVNTGELFF. The CDR3 bases are TGTGCCAGCAGCCGTACTAGCGGCGTAAACACCGGGGAGCTGTTTTTT. The whole variable domain, remainder taken from reference TRBV7-3 and TRBJ2-2, is GAGVSQTPSNKVTEKGKYVELRCDPISGHTALYWYRQSLGQGPEFLIYFQGTGAADDSGLPNDRFFAVRPEGSVSTLKIQRTERGDSAVYLCASSRTSGVNTGELFFGEGSRLTVL.

The V gene is TRBV19, the J gene TRBJ1-1; weak D call: TRBD1 (5 bases). This CDR3 spans 14 amino acids. The germline V gene encodes CDR1 LNHDA and CDR2 SQIVND (reference sequence). Trimming took 3 bases from V and 4 from J, leaving 12 bases between them. CDR3 sequence reads: CASSISGVGTEAFF. The CDR3 DNA sequence: TGTGCCAGTAGTATCTCGGGGGTGGGCACTGAAGCTTTCTTT. Variable domain in full (rest from reference TRBV19 and TRBJ1-1): DGGITQSPKYLFRKEGQNVTLSCEQNLNHDAMYWYRQDPGQGLRLIYYSQIVNDFQKGDIAEGYSVSREKKESFPLTVTSAQKNPTAFYLCASSISGVGTEAFFGQGTRLTVV.

The CDR3 nucleotides are TGCGCCAGCAGCGCCCTAGCGGGAGGGGGTGGCAATGAGCAGTTCTTC. This sequence encodes CASSALAGGGGNEQFF. The V gene is TRBV5-1, the J gene TRBJ2-1; 12 positions agree with TRBD2. The length of the CDR3 is 16 residues. The ends lost 4 bases at V and 6 bases at J; junction bases unmatched: 8. Germline V gene lookup returns CDR1 SGHRS and CDR2 YFSETQ.

The chain recombines TRBV10-3 with TRBJ1-5, with a possible D match to TRBD1 (6 bases). Germline CDR1 is ENHRY and CDR2 is SYGVKD. The CDR3 length is 14 residues. V was clipped by 3 bases and J by 4 bases, with 10 bases between them. CDR3 bases: TGTGCCATCAGTGAAGGACAGCCGAATCAGCCCCAGCATTTT. Its translation is CAISEGQPNQPQHF.

The V and J genes are TRBV28 and TRBJ2-1; the match to TRBD1 covers 9 bases. The CDR3 spans 15 residues. V shed 5 bases, J shed 6 bases, and the junction held 8 bases outside the gene matches. The germline CDR1 and CDR2 sequences are MDHEN and SYDVKM. CDR3 protein: CASSPGTGPINEQFF. In DNA, the CDR3 is TGTGCCAGCAGTCCCGGGACAGGGCCCATCAATGAGCAGTTCTTC.

The rearrangement joins TRBV7-6 to TRBJ2-5; D is ambiguous. With the DNA end fitting TRBJ2-7 better, the J assignment may be wrong. Germline V gene data show CDR1 as SGHVS and CDR2 as FNYEAQ. This CDR3 has 15 amino acids. This CDR3 reads CASSLDPPGYYEQYF. CDR3 bases: TGTGCCAGCAGCTTAGATCCCCCCGGGTACTACGAGCAGTACTTC.

This chain links TRBV9 with TRBJ2-2; 8 bases align to TRBD1. Germline CDR1 SGDLS, CDR2 YYNGEE. The CDR3 sequence is 16 residues long. V was pared by 5 bases and J by 2 bases, with 8 bases of the junction left unmatched. CDR3 DNA sequence: TGTGCCAGCAGGCCACCCGGGACAGGAAACACCGGGGAGCTGTTTTTT. This translates into CASRPPGTGNTGELFF.

V is TRBV27 and J is TRBJ1-3; TRBD1 is a possible D gene (5 bases). The V gene's germline CDR1 is MNHEY and CDR2 SMNVEV (reference sequence). V dropped 2 bases and J dropped 4 bases, with 6 bases sitting between them. CDR3 length: 13 residues. The DNA for the CDR3 is TGTGCCAGCAGTTTACGGGGGGGAAACACCATATATTTT. As protein: CASSLRGGNTIYF.

The chain has TRBV4-1 and TRBJ1-5; D perhaps matches TRBD1 (6 bases). In germline, CDR1 is MGHRA, CDR2 YSYEKL. The ends were cut back, 0 bases at V and 6 bases at J, with 9 bases in the middle. The CDR3 loop spans 14 amino acids. CDR3 sequence reads: CASSQDRGGQPQHF. In DNA, the CDR3 is TGCGCCAGCAGCCAAGACAGGGGTGGTCAGCCCCAGCATTTT.

The chain has TRBV5-4 and TRBJ2-5, with 11 nucleotides matching TRBD1. The CDR3 loop spans 15 amino acids. Germline CDR1 is SGHNT and CDR2 is YYREEE (reference sequence). Germline trimming cut 5 bases from V and 7 bases from J; bases unmatched to any gene: 10. The CDR3 loop is CASRPGTGGFGTQYF. Written as DNA, the CDR3 is TGTGCCAGCAGGCCCGGGACAGGGGGTTTCGGGACCCAGTACTTC.

This chain links TRBV21-1 with TRBJ2-7; the table names TRBD2, a call not compared with the DNA. TRBV21-1 counts as a pseudogene. The CDR3 covers 18 residues. CDR3 DNA: TGTGCCAGCAGCGACTCTCTAGGGGATAGCGGGAGAGCCTACGAGCAGTACTTC. The encoded protein is CASSDSLGDSGRAYEQYF.

The chain employs TRBV19 and TRBJ2-2; D not resolved. The germline V gene encodes CDR1 LNHDA and CDR2 SQIVND (reference sequence). This CDR3 is 13 amino acids long. The V and J ends lost 3 bases and 1 base respectively, with 3 bases between them. The chain's CDR3 is CASSIMNTGELFF. The DNA of the CDR3 is TGTGCCAGTAGTATTATGAACACCGGGGAGCTGTTTTTT.

CDR3 sequence (DNA): TGTGCCAGTAGTCCCGGGACAGGACCGCAAGAGACCCAGTACTTC. Protein sequence: CASSPGTGPQETQYF. The V gene is TRBV19, the J gene TRBJ2-5, with TRBD1 matching 8 bases. V dropped 5 bases and J dropped 2; count of bases not matched to a gene: 7. The CDR3 runs to 15 residues. Looked up from germline, CDR1 is LNHDA and CDR2 is SQIVND (reference sequence).

The V and J genes are TRBV27 and TRBJ2-1; 16 bases match TRBD2. The CDR3 runs 14 residues. J lost 8 bases, V lost 6 bases, and 1 base had no gene match. The V gene's germline CDR1 is MNHEY and CDR2 SMNVEV (reference sequence). The CDR3 region is CASRGLAGGDEQFF. Written as DNA, the CDR3 is TGTGCCAGCAGGGGACTAGCGGGAGGGGATGAGCAGTTCTTC.

The V call is TRBV21-1, the J call TRBJ1-1; TRBD1, the table's D call, was not compared with the DNA. TRBV21-1 is assigned pseudogene status. This CDR3 region has 15 residues. DNA of the CDR3: TGTGCCAGCAGCGTCCTGACAGGGGATAACACTGAAGCTTTCTTT. Protein: CASSVLTGDNTEAFF.

The chain uses TRBV30 and TRBJ1-1; TRBD1 might be the D (6 bases). This CDR3 spans 12 amino acids. The V and J ends lost 5 bases and 5 bases respectively, with 12 bases between them. CDR1 is GTSNPN and CDR2 is SVGIG in the germline V gene (reference sequence). CDR3 DNA sequence: TGTGCCTGGGAAGGGGGGGGGACTGAAGCTTTCTTT. The encoded protein is CAWEGGGTEAFF.

Written as DNA, the CDR3 is TGTGCCAGCAGCTCCAAAAGCGGGAGCGGGGTCAATGAGCAGTTCTTC. It is translated as CASSSKSGSGVNEQFF. This chain joins TRBV7-2 and TRBJ2-1, with TRBD2 identical over 8 bases. This CDR3 region has 16 residues. Germline trimming cut 4 bases from V and 6 bases from J; bases unmatched to any gene: 11. The germline V gene encodes CDR1 SGHTA and CDR2 FQGNSA.

The chain combines TRBV5-1 with TRBJ2-3, with 8 nucleotides matching TRBD2. Germline V gene lookup returns CDR1 SGHRS and CDR2 YFSETQ. CDR3 size: 16 residues. V trimming: 4 bases; J trimming: 4 bases; junction bases outside the gene matches: 11. CDR3: CASSPDSSGVPDTQYF. The CDR3 DNA sequence: TGCGCCAGCAGCCCAGACAGTAGCGGGGTGCCAGATACGCAGTATTTT. Supplemented by reference TRBV5-1 and TRBJ2-3, the full variable domain reads KAGVTQTPRYLIKTRGQQVTLSCSPISGHRSVSWYQQTPGQGLQFLFEYFSETQRNKGNFPGRFSGRQFSNSRSEMNVSTLELGDSALYLCASSPDSSGVPDTQYFGPGTRLTVL.

Details on this clone: Other DNA sequences of this sample code for an identical CDR3. The V and J genes are TRBV5-1 and TRBJ1-1; TRBD1 matches at 8 bases. The J segment lost 4 bases and the V segment lost 3 bases, leaving 8 bases of the junction unmatched. Germline CDR1 SGHRS, CDR2 YFSETQ. CDR3 length equals 15 residues. CDR3 in DNA: TGCGCCAGCAGCTCCCCGGACAGGGAGGGCACTGAAGCTTTCTTT. The encoded protein is CASSSPDREGTEAFF.

Of note for this clone: One junction end does not reproduce the germline sequence, and a read error may be involved. The chain carries TRBV9 and TRBJ2-6; TRBD1 might be the D (5 bases). The V gene's germline CDR1 is SGDLS and CDR2 YYNGEE. The length of the CDR3 is 13 residues. The chain's CDR3 is CASSVAGANGLTF. CDR3 nucleotides: TGTGCCAGCAGCGTAGCTGGGGCCAACGGCCTGACTTTC.

The chain has TRBV7-3 and TRBJ2-1, with D perhaps matching TRBD2 (6 bases). CDR3 length: 16 residues. The ends were cut back, 2 bases at V and 0 bases at J, with 11 bases in the middle. Germline assignment: CDR1 SGHTA and CDR2 FQGTGA. The CDR3 DNA reads TGTGCCAGCAGCTTAGGGGGGACCAGCTCCTACAATGAGCAGTTCTTC. It codes for CASSLGGTSSYNEQFF. The variable domain in full, with the rest retrieved from reference TRBV7-3 and TRBJ2-1, is GAGVSQTPSNKVTEKGKYVELRCDPISGHTALYWYRQSLGQGPEFLIYFQGTGAADDSGLPNDRFFAVRPEGSVSTLKIQRTERGDSAVYLCASSLGGTSSYNEQFFGPGTRLTVL.

This chain connects TRBV30 to TRBJ1-2; D gene uncertain. CDR1 is GTSNPN and CDR2 is SVGIG in the germline V gene (reference sequence). CDR3 length: 13 amino acids. V lost 2 bases, J lost 1 base, and 8 bases lay in between. Written as DNA, the CDR3 is TGTGCCTGGAGTCTAGAGGGTAACTATGGCTACACCTTC. Amino acid sequence: CAWSLEGNYGYTF.

The chain has TRBV9 and TRBJ2-7; 13 bases are shared with TRBD2. This CDR3 has 15 amino acids. The germline gives CDR1 SGDLS, CDR2 YYNGEE. Trimming removed 3 bases from V and 7 bases from J; junction bases left unmatched: 7. In DNA, the CDR3 is TGTGCCAGCAGCGGGAGGACTAGCGGGAGTACGGAGCAGTACTTC. Its protein product is CASSGRTSGSTEQYF.

This chain connects TRBV2 to TRBJ2-3, with 12 bases identical to TRBD2. Germline V gene lookup returns CDR1 SNHLY and CDR2 FYNNEI. The V and J ends lost 6 bases and 4 bases, in that order; junction bases with no gene match: 5. This CDR3 is built from 15 residues. The CDR3 protein is CASSELAGGSDTQYF. CDR3 coding DNA: TGTGCCAGCAGCGAACTAGCGGGGGGATCAGATACGCAGTATTTT. Combining the CDR3 with reference TRBV2 and TRBJ2-3 gives the whole variable domain EPEVTQTPSHQVTQMGQEVILRCVPISNHLYFYWYRQILGQKVEFLVSFYNNEISEKSEIFDDQFSVERPDGSNFTLKIRSTKLEDSAMYFCASSELAGGSDTQYFGPGTRLTVL.

The gene calls are TRBV7-3 and TRBJ1-1; D is ambiguous. This CDR3 comprises 15 residues. The germline V and J ends were trimmed by 2 bases and 0 bases, with 10 bases remaining between them. Per the germline V gene, CDR1 is SGHTA and CDR2 is FQGTGA. The CDR3 sequence: CASSLREVMNTEAFF. CDR3 nucleotides: TGTGCCAGCAGCTTACGGGAAGTTATGAACACTGAAGCTTTCTTT.

The rearrangement links TRBV27 to TRBJ1-1; D is ambiguous. Germline V gene sequence: CDR1 MNHEY, CDR2 SMNVEV (reference sequence). Trimming took 6 bases from V and 5 from J, leaving 16 bases between them. This CDR3 is built from 14 residues. The CDR3 nucleotides read TGTGCCAGCAGGCCGCCTATTCCCGGGACTGAAGCTTTCTTT. It is translated as CASRPPIPGTEAFF.

The CDR3 DNA is TGTGCCAGCAGTTTGTCCGGGACAGGGGCCCTTAATGAAAAACTGTTTTTT. Encoded protein: CASSLSGTGALNEKLFF. The chain is built from TRBV28 and TRBJ1-4; 10 bases are shared with TRBD1. The trim removed 3 bases at V and 4 bases at J, leaving 8 bases unmatched. Germline V gene sequence: CDR1 MDHEN, CDR2 SYDVKM. The CDR3 has 17 residues.

This rearrangement joins TRBV19 to TRBJ1-2; maybe TRBD1 (5 bases). Trimming shortened V by 6 bases and J by 4 bases, and 21 bases separated the two germline ends. The CDR3 spans 16 residues. The germline V gene has CDR1 LNHDA and CDR2 SQIVND (reference sequence). The CDR3 DNA is TGTGCCAGTAGCACGGGGGAGCCTACCCGGGGCTATGGCTACACCTTC. Its protein is CASSTGEPTRGYGYTF.

This clone was seen a few times. The sample has other DNA sequences that encode this CDR3 too. The chain uses TRBV20-1 and TRBJ2-7, with D maybe TRBD2 (6 bases). V dropped 6 bases and J dropped 4 bases, with 10 bases sitting between them. CDR1 and CDR2 (germline): DFQATT, SNEGSKA (reference sequence). This CDR3 comprises 11 residues. In nucleotides, the CDR3 is TGCAGTGCGCGGGGCCATTACGAGCAGTACTTC. Translating gives CSARGHYEQYF.

The V call is TRBV5-1, the J call TRBJ2-3; D might be TRBD2 (5 bases). CDR1 is SGHRS, CDR2 YFSETQ, per germline. CDR3 length equals 15 residues. The V end lost 1 base, the J end lost 2 bases, and 11 bases lay between the germline ends. The CDR3 region is CASSLIGEHTDTQYF. Here the CDR3 DNA reads TGCGCCAGCAGCTTGATCGGGGAGCACACAGATACGCAGTATTTT. The variable domain in full, with the rest retrieved from reference TRBV5-1 and TRBJ2-3, is KAGVTQTPRYLIKTRGQQVTLSCSPISGHRSVSWYQQTPGQGLQFLFEYFSETQRNKGNFPGRFSGRQFSNSRSEMNVSTLELGDSALYLCASSLIGEHTDTQYFGPGTRLTVL.

The chain couples TRBV12-5 to TRBJ1-5, with D possibly being TRBD1 (5 bases). Per the germline V gene, CDR1 is LGHNT and CDR2 is FRNRAP. CDR3 length: 12 residues. With 4 bases removed from V and 5 bases from J, the gap between germline ends came to 6 bases. CDR3 coding DNA: TGTGCTAGTGGTTGGGGGGATCAGCCCCAGCATTTT. The encoded protein is CASGWGDQPQHF.